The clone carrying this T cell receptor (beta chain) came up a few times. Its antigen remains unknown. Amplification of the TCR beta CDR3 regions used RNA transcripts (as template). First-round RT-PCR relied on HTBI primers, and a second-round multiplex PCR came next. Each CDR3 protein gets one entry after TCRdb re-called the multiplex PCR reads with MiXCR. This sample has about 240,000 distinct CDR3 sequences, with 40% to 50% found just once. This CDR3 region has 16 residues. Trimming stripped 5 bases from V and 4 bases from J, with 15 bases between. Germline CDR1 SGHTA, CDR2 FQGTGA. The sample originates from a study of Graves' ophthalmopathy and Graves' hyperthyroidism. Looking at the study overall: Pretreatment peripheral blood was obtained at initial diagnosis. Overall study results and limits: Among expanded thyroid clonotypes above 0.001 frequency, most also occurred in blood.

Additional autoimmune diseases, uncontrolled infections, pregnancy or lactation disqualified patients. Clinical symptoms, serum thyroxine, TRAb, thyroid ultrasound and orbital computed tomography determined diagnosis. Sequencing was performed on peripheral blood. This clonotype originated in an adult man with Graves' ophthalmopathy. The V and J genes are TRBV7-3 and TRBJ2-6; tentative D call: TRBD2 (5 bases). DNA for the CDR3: TGTGCCAGCAGCCCCGCCAGCTCGGGAGGGGCCAACGTCCTGACTTTC. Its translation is CASSPASSGGANVLTF.